The source of this T cell receptor beta chain is a study of beta chain features in type 1 diabetes. This clone has more than one count but fewer than ten. What it recognizes is unknown. As every portion of the isolated RNA was reverse transcribed, the sequencing read expressed TCRB transcripts. Using immunoSEQ multiplex PCR, the repertoire was profiled, and TCRdb retains in-frame clones only, with some absent. The table lists about 710,000 clones, over 11% of them singletons. Whole-study results and caveats: Among patients with Type 1 diabetes, TCRB CDR3s were moderately but significantly shorter in every one of the four CD4+ subsets.

V shed 6 bases and J 7 bases; nucleotides not matched to a gene: 4. The CDR3 runs 14 residues. Looked up from germline, CDR1 is LNHDA and CDR2 is SQIVND (reference sequence). Sequencing used naive CD4+ T cells from blood. The chain combines TRBV19 with TRBJ2-1, with TRBD1 identical over 12 bases. The sequence was collected from a man younger than 35 with type 1 diabetes. CDR3 bases: TGTGCCAGTAGGGGGACAGGGGGCAAGAATGAGCAGTTCTTC. Translated, it gives CASRGTGGKNEQFF.